The 23 T cell receptor beta chains reported below all come from one sample, sequenced in a study of blood T cell repertoires in COVID-19. Using immunoSEQ multiplex PCR, the repertoire was profiled, and TCRdb retains in-frame clones only, with some absent. The sample yields around 240,000 clones, roughly nine tenths seen once. Specimen: PBMCs or T cells enriched from blood (not recorded which). These receptor sequences come from a human donor in a cohort exposed to, infected with or recovered from COVID-19 (not recorded which). The donor label of this sample is uncertain.

The chain links TRBV27 to TRBJ2-2; unclear D gene. The CDR3 loop spans 12 amino acids. V shed 3 bases and J shed 9 bases, with 8 bases lying between them. CDR1 and CDR2 (germline): MNHEY, SMNVEV (reference sequence). The CDR3 here is CASSFPDRELFF. As DNA, the CDR3 is TGTGCCAGCAGTTTTCCCGACAGGGAGCTGTTTTTT.

This chain connects TRBV7-3 to TRBJ1-6; D unresolved. Germline V CDR1 and CDR2: SGHTA, FQGTGA. The CDR3 is made up of 14 amino acids. V was trimmed by 1 base and J by 10 bases, leaving 11 bases between them. The CDR3 region has the DNA TGTGCCAGCAGCTTAAACAGCGGCGGCTCACCCCTCCACTTT. The encoded protein is CASSLNSGGSPLHF.

V gene TRBV28 combines with J gene TRBJ2-7, with D tentatively TRBD1 (5 bases). The CDR3 consists of 11 residues. The V and J ends lost 7 bases and 3 bases respectively, with 7 bases between them. Germline V CDR1 and CDR2: MDHEN, SYDVKM. The CDR3 is CASTGNYEQYF. DNA of the CDR3: TGTGCCAGCACAGGGAACTACGAGCAGTACTTC.

The chain uses TRBV27 and TRBJ2-5; 7 bases line up with TRBD1. J gave up 4 bases and V 4 bases, and 9 bases lay outside the gene matches. Germline assignment: CDR1 MNHEY and CDR2 SMNVEV (reference sequence). The CDR3 is made up of 15 amino acids. The CDR3 DNA reads TGTGCCAGCAGTTCGCTGAGGGGGCTTACAGAGACCCAGTACTTC. Translated: CASSSLRGLTETQYF.

The genes are TRBV19 and TRBJ1-2; 10 bases are a match to TRBD1. The CDR3 consists of 14 residues. Losses at the gene ends were 7 bases for V and 7 bases for J; bases not matched to a gene: 9. Germline V gene sequence: CDR1 LNHDA, CDR2 SQIVND (reference sequence). The CDR3 loop is CASTLGQGRRGYTF. CDR3 DNA sequence: TGTGCCAGTACCCTGGGACAGGGGCGTCGTGGCTACACCTTC.

This sequence joins TRBV7-9 and TRBJ2-4; 8 bases line up with TRBD1. Germline-derived CDR1 and CDR2 are SEHNR and FQNEAQ (reference sequence). This CDR3 is built from 16 residues. After removal of 1 base from V and 9 bases from J, the junction contained 11 bases not matched to a gene. CDR3 nucleotides: TGTGCCAGCAGCTTAGTGGGACAGGCGGGACGGGGCATTCAGTACTTC. Translated, it gives CASSLVGQAGRGIQYF.

This clone was seen a few times. The chain couples TRBV6-1 to TRBJ2-3; perhaps TRBD2 as D (6 bases). Trimming took off 5 bases at V and 6 bases at J, with 18 bases between the two ends. This CDR3 has 15 amino acids. From germline, CDR1 is MNHNS and CDR2 SASEGT. CDR3 amino acids: CASSPQWDLHDTQYF. CDR3 bases: TGTGCCAGCAGTCCCCAATGGGACTTGCATGATACGCAGTATTTT.

The rearrangement joins TRBV19 to TRBJ1-2; perhaps TRBD1 as D (5 bases). Germline-derived CDR1 and CDR2 are LNHDA and SQIVND (reference sequence). Trimming removed 5 bases from V and 1 base from J, with 8 bases in between. The CDR3 contains 13 residues. CDR3 DNA: TGTGCCAGTAGTCCCCAGGGTAACTATGGCTACACCTTC. This codes for CASSPQGNYGYTF.

In this sample, this clone turned up once. The V gene is TRBV20-1, the J gene TRBJ2-7; no reliable D call. The CDR3 contains 12 residues. CDR1 and CDR2 from the germline V gene are DFQATT and SNEGSKA (reference sequence). The V and J ends lost 3 bases and 0 bases respectively, with 6 bases between them. CDR3 sequence: CSASMSSYEQYF. The CDR3 coding sequence is TGCAGTGCTAGTATGAGCTCCTACGAGCAGTACTTC.

The chain combines TRBV7-3 with TRBJ2-7, with TRBD1 matching 8 bases. Germline trimming cut 3 bases from V and 5 bases from J; bases unmatched to any gene: 9. The CDR3 is 15 amino acids. Germline CDR1 is SGHTA and CDR2 is FQGTGA. In nucleotides, the CDR3 is TGTGCCAGCAGCTTCGGACAGGGATCAACGGACGAGCAGTACTTC. Residues: CASSFGQGSTDEQYF.

The V gene is TRBV9, the J gene TRBJ1-1; TRBD1 matches 8 bases. The V and J ends lost 3 bases and 1 base, in that order; junction bases with no gene match: 5. The CDR3 extends over 15 amino acids. CDR1 SGDLS and CDR2 YYNGEE come from the germline V gene. CDR3 bases: TGTGCCAGCAGCGGCAGGGGGCCGGGGAACACTGAAGCTTTCTTT. Protein: CASSGRGPGNTEAFF. Using reference TRBV9 and TRBJ1-1 for the parts outside the CDR3, the full variable domain is DSGVTQTPKHLITATGQRVTLRCSPRSGDLSVYWYQQSLDQGLQFLIQYYNGEERAKGNILERFSAQQFPDLHSELNLSSLELGDSALYFCASSGRGPGNTEAFFGQGTRLTVV.

This chain joins TRBV2 and TRBJ2-7; D is ambiguous. Germline lookup yields CDR1 SNHLY and CDR2 FYNNEI. This CDR3 comprises 12 residues. Trimming left V 10 bases short and J 4 bases short, with 14 bases between. The CDR3 reads CANSPTGYEQYF. The DNA of the CDR3 is TGTGCCAATTCCCCCACGGGTTACGAGCAGTACTTC.

The rearrangement uses TRBV5-4 and TRBJ1-1; a weak D match, TRBD1 (6 bases). Between the trimmed V and J ends, which lost 0 bases and 3 bases, there was a span of 12 bases. Germline CDR1 and CDR2: SGHNT and YYREEE (reference sequence). The CDR3 sequence is 15 residues long. CDR3 coding DNA: TGTGCCAGCAGCTTGGCGGGGGGCGGGTACACTGAAGCTTTCTTT. Its protein product is CASSLAGGGYTEAFF.

J is TRBJ2-2 and V is TRBV6-4; D may be TRBD1 (5 bases). The CDR3 sequence is 13 residues long. Trimming pared 3 bases from V and 7 bases from J, leaving 9 bases between. Germline values: CDR1 MRHNA, CDR2 SNTAGT. The chain's CDR3 is CASSETVGGELFF. As DNA, the CDR3 is TGTGCCAGCAGTGAGACAGTTGGCGGGGAGCTGTTTTTT.

The gene calls are TRBV10-2 and TRBJ2-3; D is unclear. Germline CDR1 and CDR2: WSHSY and SAAADI. V was trimmed by 6 bases and J by 2 bases, leaving 6 bases between them. The CDR3 length is 12 residues. The CDR3 DNA reads as TGCGCCAGCAGCATAGCCACAGATACGCAGTATTTT. Translation gives CASSIATDTQYF.

The chain is built from TRBV6-4 and TRBJ2-2, with D perhaps matching TRBD2 (5 bases). CDR3 length equals 16 residues. In germline, CDR1 is MRHNA, CDR2 SNTAGT. V was clipped by 0 bases and J by 5 bases, with 13 bases between them. Here the CDR3 reads CASSDSGDLGTGELFF. CDR3 sequence (DNA): TGTGCCAGCAGTGACTCCGGGGATTTGGGAACCGGGGAGCTGTTTTTT.

The chain carries TRBV27 and TRBJ2-1; perhaps TRBD2 as D (7 bases). From germline, CDR1 is MNHEY and CDR2 SMNVEV (reference sequence). The germline V and J ends were trimmed by 3 bases and 7 bases, with 19 bases remaining between them. This CDR3 contains 16 residues. For the CDR3, the DNA is TGTGCCAGCAGTTTCCCAGGGGAGGGGGTGCAAAATGAGCAGTTCTTC. Translation: CASSFPGEGVQNEQFF.

The gene calls are TRBV5-1 and TRBJ1-5, with 10 bases that match TRBD1. With 0 bases clipped from V and 2 bases from J, the junction kept 5 bases outside the gene matches. This CDR3 contains 17 residues. Germline V gene sequence: CDR1 SGHRS, CDR2 YFSETQ. Written as DNA, the CDR3 is TGCGCCAGCAGCTTGGTTCCCGGGACAGGGGGCAATCAGCCCCAGCATTTT. The encoded protein is CASSLVPGTGGNQPQHF.

The chain links TRBV19 to TRBJ2-5, with a possible D match to TRBD2 (7 bases). Trimming took off 2 bases at V and 9 bases at J, with 16 bases between the two ends. CDR1 is LNHDA and CDR2 is SQIVND in the germline V gene (reference sequence). The CDR3 runs to 14 residues. In nucleotides, the CDR3 is TGTGCCAGTAGTATAAGGGCGGGGGCCCTGCCCCAGTACTTC. Protein: CASSIRAGALPQYF.

The chain links TRBV5-5 to TRBJ2-7, with D unclear. The CDR3 runs to 10 residues. The V end lost 4 bases, the J end lost 7 bases, and 6 bases lay between the germline ends. Germline loops: CDR1 SGHKS, CDR2 YYEKEE (reference sequence). The CDR3 DNA follows: TGTGCCAGCAGCACCGCGGAGCAGTACTTC. As protein: CASSTAEQYF.

The CDR3 nucleotides are TGTGCCTCCCGGGACTCAATCTACAATGAGCAGTTCTTC. Protein product: CASRDSIYNEQFF. The chain recombines TRBV7-2 with TRBJ2-1, with D possibly being TRBD2 (6 bases). The V gene's germline CDR1 is SGHTA and CDR2 FQGNSA. Between the trimmed V and J ends, which lost 11 bases and 3 bases, there was a span of 14 bases. The CDR3 has 13 amino acids. Using reference TRBV7-2 and TRBJ2-1 for the parts outside the CDR3, the full variable domain is GAGVSQSPSNKVTEKGKDVELRCDPISGHTALYWYRQSLGQGLEFLIYFQGNSAPDKSGLPSDRFSAERTGGSVSTLTIQRTQQEDSAVYLCASRDSIYNEQFFGPGTRLTVL.

The genes are TRBV3-1 (or the pseudogene TRBV3-2) and TRBJ2-3; TRBD2 is a possible D gene (6 bases). CDR1 and CDR2 (germline): LGHDT, YNNKEL (reference sequence). V was pared by 4 bases and J by 0 bases, with 8 bases between. This CDR3 is 14 amino acids long. CDR3 in DNA: TGTGCCAGCAGCCGCGGGACTAGCACAGATACGCAGTATTTT. The encoded protein is CASSRGTSTDTQYF.

V usage is TRBV18 and J usage is TRBJ1-1, with D tentatively TRBD1 (6 bases). V lost 3 bases and J lost 5, with 13 bases in between. The CDR3 loop spans 14 amino acids. CDR1 and CDR2 (germline): KGHSH, LQKENI. The CDR3: CASSPGGRGTEAFF. CDR3 DNA: TGTGCCAGCTCACCCGGGGGGCGGGGTACTGAAGCTTTCTTT.